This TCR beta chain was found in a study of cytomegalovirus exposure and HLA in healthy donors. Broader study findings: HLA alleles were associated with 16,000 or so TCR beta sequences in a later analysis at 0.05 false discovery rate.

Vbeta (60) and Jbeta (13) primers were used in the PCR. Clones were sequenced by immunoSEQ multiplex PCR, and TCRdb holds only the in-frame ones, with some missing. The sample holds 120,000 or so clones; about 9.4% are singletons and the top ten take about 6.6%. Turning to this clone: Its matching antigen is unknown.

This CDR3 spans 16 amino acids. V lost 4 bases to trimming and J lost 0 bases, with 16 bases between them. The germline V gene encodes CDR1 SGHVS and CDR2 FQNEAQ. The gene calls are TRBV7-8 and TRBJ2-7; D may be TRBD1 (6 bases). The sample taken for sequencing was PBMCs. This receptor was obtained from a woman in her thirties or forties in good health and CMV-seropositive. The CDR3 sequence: CASSSTKTGLSYEQYF. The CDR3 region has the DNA TGTGCCAGCAGCTCCACAAAGACAGGCCTCTCCTACGAGCAGTACTTC.